The TCR beta chain described here comes from a study of OX40 agonist ivuxolimab in advanced cancers. Study details: Hepatocellular carcinoma, melanoma, renal cell or head and neck cancer was diagnosed in the dose-escalation patients. Of the participants, around 43% had some prior anti-PD-1, anti-PD-L1 or anti-CTLA-4 therapy, which was allowed.

Study findings and constraints: Clonal expansion was among the lowest in partial responders at 0.1-3.0 mg/kg, especially CD8+. Clonal expansion was seen in CD4+ and CD8+ blood T cells by week 6 at 0.1 to 3.0 mg/kg.

This clone was detected a few times. Its specificity is unknown. Libraries were prepared by immunoSEQ multiplex PCR; TCRdb keeps only in-frame clonotypes and omits some of them. The profile shows about 59,000 clones, more than 85% of them singletons. Sequenced material: CD4+ or CD8+ T cells sorted from blood, taken in a trial of the OX40 agonist ivuxolimab. The source is an adult with an advanced solid tumor such as melanoma, head and neck, liver or kidney cancer.

CDR3 in amino acids: CASSLISGSQETQYF. The CDR3 DNA follows: TGTGCCAGCAGTTTAATTAGCGGGTCCCAAGAGACCCAGTACTTC. The chain recombines TRBV27 with TRBJ2-5; 7 bases line up with TRBD2. The germline V gene encodes CDR1 MNHEY and CDR2 SMNVEV (reference sequence). J was trimmed by 1 base and V by 2 bases; bases with no gene match: 4. The CDR3 consists of 15 residues.